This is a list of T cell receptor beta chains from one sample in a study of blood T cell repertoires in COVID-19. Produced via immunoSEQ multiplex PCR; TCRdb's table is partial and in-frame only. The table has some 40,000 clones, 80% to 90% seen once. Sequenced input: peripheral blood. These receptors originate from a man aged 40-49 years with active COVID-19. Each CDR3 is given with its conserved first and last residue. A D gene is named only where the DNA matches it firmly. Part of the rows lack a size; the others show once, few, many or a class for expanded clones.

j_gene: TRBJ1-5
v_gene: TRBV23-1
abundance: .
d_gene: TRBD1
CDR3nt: TGCGCCAGCAGTCAAGGAGGGGACAGGGCTAATCAGCCCCAGCATTTT
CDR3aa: CASSQGGDRANQPQHF

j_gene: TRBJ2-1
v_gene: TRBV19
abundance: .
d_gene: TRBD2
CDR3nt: TGTGCCAGTAGCTTACAGGCGGCGGGAGGGCCTTATGAGCAGTTCTTC
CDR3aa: CASSLQAAGGPYEQFF

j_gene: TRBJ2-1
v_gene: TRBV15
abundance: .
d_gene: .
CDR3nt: TGTGCCACGGGCTACCGCCGGGGAAATGAGCAGTTCTTC
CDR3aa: CATGYRRGNEQFF

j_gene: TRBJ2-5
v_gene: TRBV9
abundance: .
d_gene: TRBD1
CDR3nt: TGTGCCAGCAGCGTAGTTTCGACAGGGGGCCAAGAGACCCAGTACTTC
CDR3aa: CASSVVSTGGQETQYF

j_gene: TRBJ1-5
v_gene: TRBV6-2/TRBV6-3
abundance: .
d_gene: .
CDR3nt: TGTGCCAGCAGTTACACAGCGGGACATACGAATCAGCCCCAGCATTTT
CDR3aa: CASSYTAGHTNQPQHF

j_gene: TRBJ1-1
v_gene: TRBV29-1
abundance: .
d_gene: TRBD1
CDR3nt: TGCAGCGTTGTAGAACAGGGGGGGGACACTGAAGCTTTCTTT
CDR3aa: CSVVEQGGDTEAFF

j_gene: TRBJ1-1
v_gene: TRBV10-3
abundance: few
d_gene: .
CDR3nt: TGTGCCATCAGCCCCTCCTTGAACACTGAAGCTTTCTTT
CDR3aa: CAISPSLNTEAFF

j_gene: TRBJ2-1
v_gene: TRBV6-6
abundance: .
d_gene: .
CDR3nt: TGTGCCAGCAGTTACTTAGGGGACAATGAGCAGTTCTTC
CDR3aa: CASSYLGDNEQFF

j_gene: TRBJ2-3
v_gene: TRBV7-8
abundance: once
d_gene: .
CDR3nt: TGTGCCAGCAGCTTAGTATCAGGGATGGAAACAGATACGCAGTATTTT
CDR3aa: CASSLVSGMETDTQYF

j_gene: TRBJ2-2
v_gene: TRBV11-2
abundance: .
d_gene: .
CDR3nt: TGTGCCAGCAGCCCCCCAGGGGAGCTGTTTTTT
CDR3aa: CASSPPGELFF

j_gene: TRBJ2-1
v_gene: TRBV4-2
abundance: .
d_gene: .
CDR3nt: TGTGCCAGCAGCCAAGATCAGGGCTCCTACAATGAGCAGTTCTTC
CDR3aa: CASSQDQGSYNEQFF

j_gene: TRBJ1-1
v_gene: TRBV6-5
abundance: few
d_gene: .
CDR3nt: TGTGCCAGCAGTCCAGGGTGGTTGGCTGAAGCTTTCTTT
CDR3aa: CASSPGWLAEAFF

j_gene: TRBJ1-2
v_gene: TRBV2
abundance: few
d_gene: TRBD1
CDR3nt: TGTGCCAGCAGTGAAAGACAGGGGGTGCTCTATGGCTACACCTTC
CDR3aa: CASSERQGVLYGYTF

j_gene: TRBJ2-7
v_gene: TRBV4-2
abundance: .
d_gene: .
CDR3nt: TGTGCCAGCAGTCCTCCAGGGGCCGTCCACGAGCAGTACTTC
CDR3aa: CASSPPGAVHEQYF